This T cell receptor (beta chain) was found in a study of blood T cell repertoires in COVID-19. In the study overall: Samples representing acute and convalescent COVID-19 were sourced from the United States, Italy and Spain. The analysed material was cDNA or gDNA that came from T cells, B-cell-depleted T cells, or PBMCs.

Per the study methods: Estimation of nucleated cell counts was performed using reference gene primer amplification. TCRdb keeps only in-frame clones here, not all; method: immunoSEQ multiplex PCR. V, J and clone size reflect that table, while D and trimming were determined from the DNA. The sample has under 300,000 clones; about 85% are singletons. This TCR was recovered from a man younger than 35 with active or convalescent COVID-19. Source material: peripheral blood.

Here the CDR3 reads CAISEGIAEEETQYF. CDR3 DNA sequence: TGTGCCATCAGTGAGGGGATAGCGGAAGAAGAGACCCAGTACTTC. J is TRBJ2-5 and V is TRBV10-3; tentatively, D is TRBD2 (6 bases). V was pared by 2 bases and J by 3 bases, with 13 bases between. CDR3 length equals 15 residues. Germline lookup yields CDR1 ENHRY and CDR2 SYGVKD.